Presented here are 19 T cell receptor beta chains from one specimen sequenced in a study of naive and memory T cell subsets. Four PCR rounds used nested alpha and beta constant region primers plus the SP2 primer. Using its own MiXCR run on the 5' RACE reads, TCRdb lists one record per CDR3 protein. The sample has more than 55,000 distinct CDR3 sequences, 6% to 8.5% seen once; the top ten hold around 9.8%. An oligonucleotide containing a UMI was ligated to the 3' end of TCR cDNA. Receptors were obtained from a female donor in good health.

This clonotype was picked up many times. The rearrangement links TRBV11-1 to TRBJ2-4, with 7 bases identical to TRBD1. The CDR3 has 16 amino acids. The germline V gene encodes CDR1 SGHAT and CDR2 FQDESV (reference sequence). V trimming: 2 bases; J trimming: 7 bases; junction bases outside the gene matches: 11. The CDR3, as DNA: TGTGCCAGCAGCTTACTCCCGGGACAGTGGGGGAACATTCAGTACTTC. Translation gives CASSLLPGQWGNIQYF.

This clonotype was observed a handful of times. This chain joins TRBV7-2 and TRBJ1-2, with D unclear. Germline CDR1 and CDR2: SGHTA and FQGNSA. The CDR3 spans 15 residues. V lost 2 bases and J lost 5, with 15 bases in between. The CDR3 region has the DNA TGTGCCAGCAGCTTACGTCAGCCCAGTTCTTATGGCTACACCTTC. It specifies CASSLRQPSSYGYTF.

The chain is built from TRBV6-2 or TRBV6-3 and TRBJ2-7; 8 bases map to TRBD1. The CDR3 covers 15 residues. V trimming: 5 bases; J trimming: 5 bases; junction bases outside the gene matches: 11. Germline V gene data show CDR1 as MNHEY and CDR2 as SVGEGT. The CDR3, as DNA: TGTGCCAGCAGTCCGGGCCGACGGACAGGGAACGAGCAGTACTTC. Its protein product is CASSPGRRTGNEQYF.

This clonotype turned up a few times. V is TRBV7-2 and J is TRBJ2-7; weak D call: TRBD1 (6 bases). The length of the CDR3 is 13 residues. Germline CDR1 is SGHTA and CDR2 is FQGNSA. V lost 5 bases and J lost 2, with 10 bases in between. CDR3 protein: CASSRTATYEQYF. The CDR3 nucleotides are TGTGCCAGCAGCAGGACAGCTACCTACGAGCAGTACTTC.

The chain uses TRBV9 and TRBJ1-6; 7 bases align to TRBD1. Germline assignment: CDR1 SGDLS and CDR2 YYNGEE. Trimming at V came to 3 bases and at J to 10 bases, leaving 10 bases not matched to a gene. The CDR3 runs to 15 residues. Written as DNA, the CDR3 is TGTGCCAGCAGCGCTGTGACAGGGTCCCAATCACCCCTCCACTTT. This sequence encodes CASSAVTGSQSPLHF.

This clonotype was counted ten times or more. This chain uses TRBV6-5 with TRBJ1-1; D uncertain. The length of the CDR3 is 13 residues. V was clipped by 3 bases and J by 1 base, with 6 bases between them. CDR1 and CDR2 (germline): MNHEY, SVGAGI. Written as DNA, the CDR3 is TGTGCCAGCAGTTATCTAAGGAACACTGAAGCTTTCTTT. Amino acids: CASSYLRNTEAFF.

The chain employs TRBV9 and TRBJ1-1; no definite D call. Trimming took 2 bases from V and 3 from J, leaving 8 bases between them. CDR3 length equals 13 residues. CDR1 is SGDLS, CDR2 YYNGEE, per germline. The CDR3 bases are TGTGCCAGCAGCGTGACCCCTCACACTGAAGCTTTCTTT. Translation gives CASSVTPHTEAFF.

This clonotype was seen more than once but under ten times. This chain uses TRBV18 with TRBJ1-1; D gene unclear. V was shortened by 3 bases and J by 1 base, with 12 bases between the two germline ends. CDR3 length equals 15 residues. The germline gives CDR1 KGHSH, CDR2 LQKENI. CDR3 sequence: CASSPRSDRNTEAFF. For the CDR3, the DNA is TGTGCCAGCTCACCGAGAAGTGATCGGAACACTGAAGCTTTCTTT.

V and J are TRBV11-2 and TRBJ2-1, with 7 bases matching TRBD1. The CDR3 extends over 15 amino acids. Germline V gene sequence: CDR1 SGHAT, CDR2 FQNNGV. With 2 bases clipped from V and 4 bases from J, the junction kept 5 bases outside the gene matches. Written as DNA, the CDR3 is TGTGCCAGCAGCTTAAGGGACAGTAGATACAATGAGCAGTTCTTC. This gives the protein CASSLRDSRYNEQFF.

The chain is built from TRBV24-1 and TRBJ1-5; weak D call: TRBD1 (6 bases). The germline V gene has CDR1 KGHDR and CDR2 SFDVKD. V gave up 3 bases and J gave up 3 bases, with 8 bases separating them. This CDR3 comprises 14 residues. DNA of the CDR3: TGTGCCACCAGTGATGGGACACACAATCAGCCCCAGCATTTT. Translation: CATSDGTHNQPQHF.

Ten or more counts support this clonotype. V and J are TRBV12-3 or TRBV12-4 and TRBJ2-3, with 8 bases matching TRBD2. Trimming at V came to 7 bases and at J to 6 bases, leaving 12 bases not matched to a gene. The CDR3 has 15 residues. This CDR3 reads CASTLQRGGVDTQYF. The CDR3 bases are TGTGCCAGCACCCTCCAACGGGGGGGGGTCGATACGCAGTATTTT.

This clonotype was seen many times. The chain recombines TRBV29-1 with TRBJ1-2; D is perhaps TRBD1 (6 bases). Trimming shortened V by 6 bases and J by 2 bases, and 19 bases separated the two germline ends. This CDR3 has 15 residues. Germline V gene lookup returns CDR1 SQVTM and CDR2 ANQGSEA. The CDR3 is CSVTDRPGENYGYTF. The CDR3 coding sequence is TGCAGCGTCACCGATCGTCCAGGGGAGAACTATGGCTACACCTTC.

This clonotype was counted at least ten times. This sequence joins TRBV12-3 or TRBV12-4 and TRBJ2-5, with D perhaps assigned TRBD1 or TRBD2 (5 bases each). The CDR3 has 15 residues. With 5 bases removed from V and 4 bases from J, the gap between germline ends came to 17 bases. The CDR3 loop reads CASSTIAGGSETQYF. CDR3 nucleotide sequence: TGTGCCAGCAGTACCATCGCTGGGGGATCAGAGACCCAGTACTTC.

The chain has TRBV2 and TRBJ1-4, with 8 positions matching TRBD1. The CDR3 runs to 14 residues. The trim removed 6 bases at V and 6 bases at J, leaving 6 bases unmatched. Germline loops: CDR1 SNHLY, CDR2 FYNNEI. CDR3 region: CASSLDRGHEKLFF. The DNA of the CDR3 is TGTGCCAGCAGCTTAGACAGGGGTCATGAAAAACTGTTTTTT.

This clonotype was found many times. The rearrangement links TRBV2 to TRBJ1-2; D uncertain. Deletions cut 10 bases from V and 4 bases from J, with 16 bases between. The CDR3 consists of 13 residues. Germline lookup yields CDR1 SNHLY and CDR2 FYNNEI. The CDR3 DNA sequence: TGTGCCACAAGCCCCCATTCGTTCTATGGCTACACCTTC. It codes for CATSPHSFYGYTF.

In this sample, this clonotype turned up a few times. This rearrangement joins TRBV30 to TRBJ1-2, with TRBD1 identical over 9 bases. The CDR3 length is 13 residues. Germline CDR1 reads GTSNPN; CDR2 reads SVGIG (reference sequence). V was clipped by 6 bases and J by 3 bases; unmatched bases: 5. CDR3 coding DNA: TGTGCCTGTCCGGGACAGGGACACTATGGCTACACCTTC. This translates into CACPGQGHYGYTF. Full variable domain (missing parts from reference TRBV30 and TRBJ1-2): SQTIHQWPATLVQPVGSPLSLECTVEGTSNPNLYWYRQAAGRGLQLLFYSVGIGQISSEVPQNLSASRPQDRQFILSSKKLLLSDSGFYLCACPGQGHYGYTFGSGTRLTVV.

There are many counts of this clonotype. The chain carries TRBV7-2 and TRBJ1-5, with 7 bases lining up with TRBD1. The CDR3 runs 12 residues. The germline V gene has CDR1 SGHTA and CDR2 FQGNSA. V was pared by 3 bases and J by 11 bases, with 4 bases of the junction left unmatched. CDR3 sequence reads: CASSFTQGAQHF. Written as DNA, the CDR3 is TGTGCCAGCAGCTTTACGCAGGGGGCCCAGCATTTT.

This clonotype showed up many times. V gene TRBV7-8 combines with J gene TRBJ2-3; 8 bases line up with TRBD1. J was trimmed by 4 bases and V by 5 bases; bases with no gene match: 11. The CDR3 spans 16 residues. Germline values: CDR1 SGHVS, CDR2 FQNEAQ. CDR3 region: CASSRKGSGGADTQYF. The CDR3 DNA sequence: TGTGCCAGCAGCCGAAAGGGCTCAGGGGGCGCAGATACGCAGTATTTT.

The chain couples TRBV6-1 to TRBJ1-6; D gene uncertain. Trimming removed 7 bases at V and 8 bases at J, with 12 bases between. This CDR3 has 13 amino acids. In germline, CDR1 is MNHNS, CDR2 SASEGT. The DNA of the CDR3 is TGTGCCAGCATGGATCTGCAGTATTCACCCCTCCACTTT. It is translated as CASMDLQYSPLHF.